These 24 T cell receptor beta chains share one sample of origin, sequenced in a study of identical twins. TCRdb reprocessed the 5' RACE reads with MiXCR, giving one entry per CDR3 protein. There are 690,000 or so distinct CDR3 sequences in the sample; over 8.5% occur only once, and about 0.98% lies in the top ten. These same data were also listed under a study on yellow fever vaccine responses in identical twins.

The material sequenced was PBMCs. The receptors come from a woman aged 18-29 years in good health.

This clonotype was recorded a few times. J is TRBJ2-2 and V is TRBV7-9; perhaps TRBD2 as D (5 bases). The germline V and J ends were trimmed by 3 bases and 7 bases, with 18 bases remaining between them. The CDR3 has 16 amino acids. Germline lookup yields CDR1 SEHNR and CDR2 FQNEAQ (reference sequence). The CDR3 DNA sequence: TGTGCCAGCAGCTTTCGCAGTTCCGGGGATAACGGGGAGCTGTTTTTT. Protein sequence: CASSFRSSGDNGELFF.

Ten or more counts support this clonotype. V usage is TRBV15 and J usage is TRBJ2-7; 7 bases match TRBD1. The V gene end was trimmed by 5 bases and the J gene end by 2 bases; junction bases not matched to a gene: 9. There are 15 residues in the CDR3. Per the germline V gene, CDR1 is LNHNV and CDR2 is YYDKDF (reference sequence). This chain's CDR3 is CATSLNRGIPYEQYF. The DNA for the CDR3 is TGTGCCACCAGCCTCAACAGGGGAATTCCCTACGAGCAGTACTTC.

This clonotype appeared many times. The chain links TRBV6-1 to TRBJ1-1, with 8 bases that match TRBD1. The junction had 5 bases not matched to a gene; V was cut back by 7 bases and J by 1 base. This CDR3 comprises 14 residues. Germline lookup yields CDR1 MNHNS and CDR2 SASEGT. The CDR3, as DNA: TGTGCCAGCAAATCAGGACAGGGGAACACTGAAGCTTTCTTT. It yields the protein CASKSGQGNTEAFF.

J is TRBJ2-7 and V is TRBV20-1, with 7 bases lining up with TRBD2. Trimming took 1 base from V and 2 from J; bases not matched to a gene: 2. CDR3 size: 13 residues. Germline values: CDR1 DFQATT, CDR2 SNEGSKA (reference sequence). CDR3 region: CSARGGGPYEQYF. CDR3 DNA: TGCAGTGCTAGAGGGGGGGGTCCCTACGAGCAGTACTTC.

This clonotype was seen a few times. The chain recombines TRBV24-1 with TRBJ2-3, with 12 bases aligning to TRBD2. The CDR3 has 16 amino acids. Germline loops: CDR1 KGHDR, CDR2 SFDVKD. J was trimmed by 4 bases and V by 4 bases; bases with no gene match: 5. The CDR3 sequence: CATSDAGTSGSDTQYF. The CDR3 DNA follows: TGTGCCACCAGTGACGCCGGGACTAGCGGGTCAGATACGCAGTATTTT.

This clonotype was detected ten times or more. The J gene is TRBJ2-7, the V gene TRBV5-1; 8 nucleotides match TRBD1. V shed 3 bases, J shed 3 bases, and the junction held 8 bases outside the gene matches. The CDR3 extends over 15 amino acids. Germline V gene data show CDR1 as SGHRS and CDR2 as YFSETQ. The CDR3 DNA follows: TGCGCCAGCAGCTCCGGACAGGGCCCGTTCTACGAGCAGTACTTC. Translated, it gives CASSSGQGPFYEQYF.

This chain uses TRBV27 with TRBJ2-1; 10 bases match TRBD1. CDR1 is MNHEY and CDR2 is SMNVEV in the germline V gene (reference sequence). The CDR3 spans 15 residues. The J segment lost 4 bases and the V segment lost 8 bases, leaving 8 bases of the junction unmatched. The CDR3 here is CASSAGTGVYNEQFF. Here the CDR3 DNA reads TGTGCCAGCTCCGCCGGGACAGGGGTGTACAATGAGCAGTTCTTC.

This clonotype was detected ten times or more. The gene calls are TRBV12-3 or TRBV12-4 and TRBJ2-1; D is possibly TRBD2 (5 bases). V was clipped by 6 bases and J by 7 bases, with 16 bases between them. This CDR3 is built from 14 residues. CDR3 sequence reads: CASSPLGPGNEQFF. The CDR3 DNA reads as TGTGCCAGCAGCCCTCTCGGCCCGGGGAATGAGCAGTTCTTC.

This clonotype has a handful of counts. V usage is TRBV3-1 and J usage is TRBJ2-3; 10 bases map to TRBD2. Losses at the gene ends were 4 bases for V and 4 bases for J; bases not matched to a gene: 8. CDR3 length equals 16 residues. CDR1 is LGHDT, CDR2 YNNKEL, per germline (reference sequence). CDR3 sequence reads: CASSRDGSGGADTQYF. In nucleotides, the CDR3 is TGTGCCAGCAGCCGGGACGGCAGCGGGGGGGCAGATACGCAGTATTTT.

This clonotype was seen more than once but under ten times. This chain connects TRBV10-1 to TRBJ2-5; 7 positions match TRBD1. V trimming: 2 bases; J trimming: 9 bases; junction bases outside the gene matches: 15. CDR1 WNHNN and CDR2 SYGVQD come from the germline V gene (reference sequence). This CDR3 region has 16 residues. The CDR3 protein is CASSEGPWTGHQAQYF. CDR3 in DNA: TGCGCCAGCAGTGAGGGTCCCTGGACAGGCCACCAGGCCCAGTACTTC.

The rearrangement joins TRBV27 to TRBJ2-1; unclear D gene. The V and J ends lost 0 bases and 8 bases respectively, with 5 bases between them. There are 12 residues in the CDR3. Germline V gives CDR1 MNHEY, CDR2 SMNVEV (reference sequence). In DNA, the CDR3 is TGTGCCAGCAGTTTATCGACGGATGAGCAGTTCTTC. Residues: CASSLSTDEQFF.

This clonotype has more than one count but fewer than ten. The V call is TRBV3-1, the J call TRBJ2-5, with 10 bases aligning to TRBD2. This CDR3 contains 14 residues. V gave up 4 bases and J gave up 5 bases; unmatched junction bases: 4. Germline CDR1 and CDR2: LGHDT and YNNKEL (reference sequence). The CDR3 nucleotides read TGTGCCAGCAGCCGAGCGGGAGGGTCGGAGACCCAGTACTTC. The encoded protein is CASSRAGGSETQYF.

This clonotype was counted many times. The genes are TRBV29-1 and TRBJ2-3, with 11 bases fitting TRBD2. V shed 5 bases and J 4 bases; nucleotides not matched to a gene: 5. CDR1 SQVTM and CDR2 ANQGSEA come from the germline V gene. The CDR3 extends over 14 amino acids. CDR3 loop: CSVLGLAVADTQYF. The CDR3 region has the DNA TGCAGCGTTTTGGGACTAGCGGTTGCAGATACGCAGTATTTT.

The chain's CDR3 is CASNLKGNTEAFF. CDR3 DNA sequence: TGTGCCAGCAATTTAAAGGGCAACACTGAAGCTTTCTTT. This chain connects TRBV6-5 to TRBJ1-1; D unresolved. The CDR3 runs 13 residues. Deletions cut 7 bases from V and 2 bases from J, with 11 bases between. In germline, CDR1 is MNHEY, CDR2 SVGAGI.

The V and J genes are TRBV6-5 and TRBJ2-5; possible D gene TRBD2, 5 bases. V was trimmed by 2 bases and J by 4 bases, leaving 14 bases between them. The CDR3 has 15 amino acids. The germline gives CDR1 MNHEY, CDR2 SVGAGI. CDR3 nucleotide sequence: TGTGCCAGCAGTTACGGGAGCCACACCACAGAGACCCAGTACTTC. Translation: CASSYGSHTTETQYF.

This clonotype was found many times. The J gene is TRBJ2-1, the V gene TRBV5-1; 11 nucleotides match TRBD2. The CDR3 consists of 15 residues. CDR1 is SGHRS and CDR2 is YFSETQ in the germline V gene. With 2 bases clipped from V and 4 bases from J, the junction kept 2 bases outside the gene matches. The CDR3 is CASSFGTSGYNEQFF. The CDR3 nucleotides read TGCGCCAGCAGCTTCGGGACTAGCGGATACAATGAGCAGTTCTTC.

The V gene is TRBV9, the J gene TRBJ2-1; 7 bases align to TRBD1. The CDR3 consists of 15 residues. Germline values: CDR1 SGDLS, CDR2 YYNGEE. With V trimmed by 3 bases and J by 5 bases, 8 bases remained unmatched. CDR3 residues: CASSASPGQHNEQFF. The CDR3 DNA reads as TGTGCCAGCAGCGCGTCTCCGGGACAGCACAATGAGCAGTTCTTC.

This clonotype has only a few counts. This chain links TRBV7-9 with TRBJ2-7; 7 nucleotides match TRBD2. CDR3 size: 15 residues. Unmatched junction bases numbered 11, after V lost 9 bases and J lost 0 bases. CDR1 and CDR2 from the germline V gene are SEHNR and FQNEAQ (reference sequence). As DNA, the CDR3 is TGTGCCAGTGGAGGTGGGAGCGGGATCTCCTACGAGCAGTACTTC. As protein: CASGGGSGISYEQYF.

This clonotype was seen at least ten times. The rearrangement uses TRBV29-1 and TRBJ2-7; the match to TRBD2 covers 11 bases. CDR3 size: 13 residues. Germline V gene data show CDR1 as SQVTM and CDR2 as ANQGSEA. V shed 4 bases, J shed 6 bases, and the junction held 5 bases outside the gene matches. Written as DNA, the CDR3 is TGCAGCGTTGCACTAGCGGGAGAAAGCGAGCAGTACTTC. Translation gives CSVALAGESEQYF.

Many counts were recorded for this clonotype. This rearrangement joins TRBV24-1 to TRBJ2-5; 11 bases are shared with TRBD2. V dropped 4 bases and J dropped 4; count of bases not matched to a gene: 10. This CDR3 comprises 17 residues. Germline CDR1 and CDR2: KGHDR and SFDVKD. The CDR3 loop is CATSDPRLAGFGETQYF. Here the CDR3 DNA reads TGTGCCACCAGTGACCCAAGACTAGCGGGATTTGGAGAGACCCAGTACTTC.

This clonotype has ten or more counts. The V gene is TRBV29-1, the J gene TRBJ2-3; TRBD2 matches at 11 bases. The V gene's germline CDR1 is SQVTM and CDR2 ANQGSEA. J gave up 0 bases and V 1 base, and 0 bases lay outside the gene matches. There are 15 residues in the CDR3. This chain's CDR3 is CSVEGTSGSTDTQYF. The CDR3 bases are TGCAGCGTTGAAGGGACTAGCGGGAGCACAGATACGCAGTATTTT.

This clonotype came up a few times. The gene calls are TRBV28 and TRBJ1-5; 7 bases are a match to TRBD1. Germline CDR1 MDHEN, CDR2 SYDVKM. The CDR3 totals 17 residues. Trimming took 2 bases from V and 6 from J; bases not matched to a gene: 13. CDR3: CASSLQTGKFTIQPQHF. The CDR3, as DNA: TGTGCCAGCAGTTTACAGACAGGGAAGTTCACCATTCAGCCCCAGCATTTT.

The gene calls are TRBV20-1 and TRBJ2-7; D might be TRBD2 (5 bases). The CDR3 consists of 13 residues. V gave up 3 bases and J gave up 0 bases, with 9 bases separating them. The germline V gene encodes CDR1 DFQATT and CDR2 SNEGSKA (reference sequence). CDR3 amino acids: CSARDFDSYEQYF. CDR3 DNA sequence: TGCAGTGCTAGGGACTTTGACTCCTACGAGCAGTACTTC.

The V call is TRBV30, the J call TRBJ2-1; the D is unclear. V shed 3 bases and J shed 8 bases, with 8 bases lying between them. This CDR3 is built from 11 residues. Looked up from germline, CDR1 is GTSNPN and CDR2 is SVGIG (reference sequence). As DNA, the CDR3 is TGTGCCTGGAGCCGTTCAGATGAGCAGTTCTTC. Translated: CAWSRSDEQFF.